Below are 11 T cell receptor beta chains sequenced from a single sample in a study of blood T cell repertoires in COVID-19. The assay was immunoSEQ multiplex PCR, and TCRdb's table has in-frame clones only and misses some. The sample includes roughly 220,000 clones, 86% of them seen just once. Specimen: PBMCs or T cells enriched from blood (not recorded which). Receptors were obtained from a woman aged 40 to 49 with acute COVID-19.

The rearrangement joins TRBV7-9 to TRBJ1-1, with 10 bases identical to TRBD1. The CDR3 is made up of 15 amino acids. The junction had 6 bases not matched to a gene; V was cut back by 8 bases and J by 0 bases. The germline V gene encodes CDR1 SEHNR and CDR2 FQNEAQ (reference sequence). In nucleotides, the CDR3 is TGTGCCAGCCGACCAGACAGGGGGCTGAACACTGAAGCTTTCTTT. This sequence encodes CASRPDRGLNTEAFF.

Note on this clone: The sample carries other DNA sequences with the same CDR3. This rearrangement joins TRBV28 to TRBJ2-6, with D possibly matching TRBD1 (5 bases). CDR3 length equals 15 residues. The germline V and J ends were trimmed by 4 bases and 0 bases, with 7 bases remaining between them. The germline CDR1 and CDR2 sequences are MDHEN and SYDVKM. The CDR3 region has the DNA TGTGCCAGCAGTTCCACAGGCTCTGGGGCCAACGTCCTGACTTTC. Translating gives CASSSTGSGANVLTF.

The chain has TRBV6-5 and TRBJ1-2, with TRBD1 matching 7 bases. The germline V gene encodes CDR1 MNHEY and CDR2 SVGAGI. V was clipped by 7 bases and J by 4 bases; unmatched bases: 3. This CDR3 is 12 amino acids long. The CDR3 nucleotides read TGTGCCAGCACAGGGGGTCTCTATGGCTACACCTTC. It yields the protein CASTGGLYGYTF.

V gene TRBV3-1 (or the pseudogene TRBV3-2) combines with J gene TRBJ1-3; D is unclear. V was trimmed by 0 bases and J by 8 bases, leaving 11 bases between them. The CDR3 sequence is 14 residues long. Looked up from germline, CDR1 is LGHDT and CDR2 is YNNKEL (reference sequence). The CDR3 spells CASSQDKRIHTIYF. CDR3 coding DNA: TGTGCCAGCAGCCAAGATAAGAGAATACACACCATATATTTT.

The chain uses TRBV13 and TRBJ1-2; no clear D gene. This CDR3 contains 13 residues. Germline assignment: CDR1 PRHDT and CDR2 FYEKMQ (reference sequence). V was shortened by 3 bases and J by 8 bases, with 13 bases between the two germline ends. CDR3 loop: CASSFFSTWGYTF. The CDR3 DNA reads TGTGCCAGCAGCTTCTTCTCGACTTGGGGCTACACCTTC.

V usage is TRBV7-6 and J usage is TRBJ2-3; D is possibly TRBD2 (6 bases). CDR3 length equals 13 residues. Trimming cost V 7 bases and J 2 bases, with 10 bases left between them. The germline V gene has CDR1 SGHVS and CDR2 FNYEAQ. The CDR3 here is CASTPLATDTQYF. CDR3 DNA: TGTGCCAGCACCCCACTAGCCACAGATACGCAGTATTTT.

V is TRBV6-2 or TRBV6-3 and J is TRBJ2-2; 7 positions agree with TRBD1. CDR1 is MNHEY and CDR2 is SVGEGT in the germline V gene. J was trimmed by 5 bases and V by 6 bases; bases with no gene match: 6. The CDR3 runs to 14 residues. The CDR3 coding sequence is TGTGCCAGCAGCGTACAGGGGAGTACCGGGGAGCTGTTTTTT. Translated: CASSVQGSTGELFF.

This clone was seen a few times. This chain links TRBV6-6 with TRBJ2-1, with 8 bases aligning to TRBD2. The V gene end was trimmed by 5 bases and the J gene end by 1 base; junction bases not matched to a gene: 7. The V gene's germline CDR1 is MNHNY and CDR2 SVGAGI (reference sequence). The CDR3 totals 16 residues. The CDR3 bases are TGTGCCAGCAGTCCCAGCGGGAGAAGTTCCTACAATGAGCAGTTCTTC. Its protein product is CASSPSGRSSYNEQFF.

This sequence joins TRBV24-1 and TRBJ2-1, with TRBD1 matching over 9 bases. Germline trimming cut 12 bases from V and 1 base from J; bases unmatched to any gene: 6. The CDR3 runs 14 residues. Germline CDR1 is KGHDR and CDR2 is SFDVKD. In DNA form, the CDR3 reads TGTGCCTCAGGGGGGACAGGGTCCTACAATGAGCAGTTCTTC. Translation gives CASGGTGSYNEQFF.

This chain joins TRBV19 and TRBJ2-7, with D possibly matching TRBD2 (7 bases). CDR1 and CDR2 (germline): LNHDA, SQIVND (reference sequence). The CDR3 covers 14 residues. Trimming removed 5 bases at V and 4 bases at J, with 15 bases between. CDR3 loop: CASSSTGGAYEQYF. The CDR3 bases are TGTGCCAGTAGTTCGACGGGGGGCGCTTACGAGCAGTACTTC.

The V gene is TRBV27, the J gene TRBJ1-1; a possible D gene is TRBD1 (6 bases). V was cut by 2 bases and J by 0 bases, with 19 bases left in between. The CDR3 contains 18 residues. The germline V gene encodes CDR1 MNHEY and CDR2 SMNVEV (reference sequence). The CDR3 bases are TGTGCCAGCAGTTTAGGGGGGGGCGGGACTTGGCTGAACACTGAAGCTTTCTTT. Translated, it gives CASSLGGGGTWLNTEAFF.